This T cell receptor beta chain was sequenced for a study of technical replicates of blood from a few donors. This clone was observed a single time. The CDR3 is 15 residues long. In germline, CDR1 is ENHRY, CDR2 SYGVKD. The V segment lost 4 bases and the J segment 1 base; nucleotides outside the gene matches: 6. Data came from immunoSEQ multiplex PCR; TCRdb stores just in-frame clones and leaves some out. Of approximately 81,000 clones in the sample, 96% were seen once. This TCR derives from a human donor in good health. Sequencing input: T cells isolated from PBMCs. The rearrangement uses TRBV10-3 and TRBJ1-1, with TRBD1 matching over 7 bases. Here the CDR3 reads CAISGNSGGNTEAFF. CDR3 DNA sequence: TGTGCCATCAGTGGGAACTCAGGGGGGAACACTGAAGCTTTCTTT.